Sequencing of this T cell receptor (beta chain) was carried out in a study of T cell repertoires in cytomegalovirus infection. Across the whole study: Public TCR beta signatures indicated both CMV infection and matching HLA type.

Study observations and caveats: It was HLA-C-restricted CMV-specific TCR beta clonotypes that dominated the response ex vivo. Based on cumulative public TCR beta family frequency, carriers of CMV plus the relevant HLA were identified.

A single record per CDR3 protein comes from TCRdb applying MiXCR to the reads. The top ten clones hold 24% of a sample with approximately 500,000 distinct CDR3 sequences, 16% of them seen once. A few counts support this clonotype. As yet, its antigen is unknown. Germline V gene data show CDR1 as KGHSH and CDR2 as LQKENI. V was clipped by 3 bases and J by 4 bases; unmatched bases: 8. The CDR3 extends over 17 amino acids. The origin of this receptor is a human donor in good health (CMV status not recorded). Some clones in this sample may be carry-over from other donors' samples. Sequenced input: CD8+ T cells from PBMCs. The chain employs TRBV18 and TRBJ2-2, with 10 bases that match TRBD2. The CDR3 loop reads CASSPRTSGILTGELFF. The CDR3 region has the DNA TGTGCCAGCTCACCTCGAACTAGCGGGATCCTCACCGGGGAGCTGTTTTTT.